This TCR beta chain was found in a study of vaccination and CD4 T cells after COVID-19. Study-level background: Participants got two doses of BNT162b2 or mRNA-1273 vaccine. For post-vaccine samples, collection took place a median approximately 78 days after dose two, ranging from 14 to 241. The study's findings and limits: 304 of 307 vaccine-specific clones from convalescent patients were spike mono-reactive. Only after vaccination were a median approximately 86% of convalescents' reactive clones seen.

The treatment is: roughly nine-day PBMC culture with coronavirus spike peptide pools or control peptides (ViraFEST assay). Prior to the COVID-19 pandemic (2011-2018), the unexposed donor's CD4+ T cells were collected. In regard to this clonotype: Its specificity is unknown.

Researchers used the Oncomine TCR Beta short-read assay to sequence DNA from cultured CD4+ T cells. TCRdb reprocessed the PCR reads via MiXCR and lists one record per CDR3 protein. The sample includes about 5,700 distinct CDR3 sequences, 34% of them seen just once. Germline CDR1 and CDR2: MGHDK and SYGVNS. The CDR3 length is 15 residues. V gave up 3 bases and J gave up 6 bases; unmatched junction bases: 7. This clonotype was obtained from a human donor in good health. What was sequenced was CD4+ T cells from blood, cultured in vitro. The rearrangement uses TRBV25-1 and TRBJ2-1, with 8 bases lining up with TRBD1. CDR3 sequence (DNA): TGTGCCAGCAGTGATACAGGGGGTTTTATCAATGAGCAGTTCTTC. Translation: CASSDTGGFINEQFF.